Listed below are T cell receptor beta chains from one sample, sequenced in a study of OX40 agonist ivuxolimab in advanced cancers. Using immunoSEQ multiplex PCR, the repertoire was profiled, and TCRdb retains in-frame clones only, with some absent. The table has about 80,000 clones, roughly 90% seen once. Here the sequenced sample was CD4+ or CD8+ T cells sorted from blood, taken in a trial of the OX40 agonist ivuxolimab. The receptors originated from an adult with an advanced solid tumor such as melanoma, head and neck, liver or kidney cancer. The CDR3 runs from the conserved cysteine through the conserved F or W. The D gene is left open where the match is weak. Some rows mark clone size as missing; the rest say once, few, many or name a class of expanded clone.

J: TRBJ2-7; V: TRBV6-5; D: TRBD1; size: .; CDR3: CASSWSRRTGVGEQYF; DNA: TGTGCCAGCAGTTGGTCCCGGAGGACAGGGGTCGGCGAGCAGTACTTC
J: TRBJ2-3; V: TRBV9; D: .; size: .; CDR3: CASSVGQSGPDTQYF; DNA: TGTGCCAGCAGCGTAGGACAGTCAGGGCCAGATACGCAGTATTTT
J: TRBJ2-7; V: TRBV7-2; D: .; size: .; CDR3: CASSFAGGGLYEQYF; DNA: TGTGCCAGCAGCTTTGCTGGCGGGGGCCTATACGAGCAGTACTTC
J: TRBJ2-7; V: TRBV4-2; D: .; size: .; CDR3: CASSQARGEQYF; DNA: TGTGCCAGCAGCCAAGCCCGGGGAGAGCAGTACTTC
J: TRBJ2-3; V: TRBV29-1; D: .; size: .; CDR3: CSVLGGKNTDTQYF; DNA: TGCAGCGTTCTGGGCGGAAAGAACACAGATACGCAGTATTTT
J: TRBJ1-5; V: TRBV11-3; D: .; size: .; CDR3: CASGLRVQQSSFRPQHF; DNA: TGTGCCAGCGGCTTAAGGGTACAGCAATCCTCGTTTCGGCCCCAGCATTTT
J: TRBJ1-1; V: TRBV15; D: .; size: .; CDR3: CATQGRSGNTEAFF; DNA: TGTGCCACCCAGGGACGGTCGGGGAACACTGAAGCTTTCTTT
J: TRBJ1-5; V: TRBV11-3; D: TRBD1; size: .; CDR3: CASSLKGQGNQPQHF; DNA: TGTGCCAGCAGCTTAAAGGGACAGGGCAATCAGCCCCAGCATTTT
J: TRBJ1-4; V: TRBV9; D: .; size: .; CDR3: CASSPQSPGAGEKLFF; DNA: TGTGCCAGCAGCCCTCAGAGCCCAGGGGCAGGTGAAAAACTGTTTTTT
J: TRBJ2-1; V: TRBV11-3; D: TRBD2; size: .; CDR3: CASSFGLARAIEQFF; DNA: TGTGCCAGCAGCTTTGGACTAGCGAGGGCCATTGAGCAGTTCTTC
J: TRBJ2-5; V: TRBV7-2; D: TRBD2; size: few; CDR3: CASSSSGSDETQYF; DNA: TGTGCCAGCAGCTCCAGCGGGAGTGATGAGACCCAGTACTTC
J: TRBJ2-7; V: TRBV6-1; D: TRBD1; size: .; CDR3: CASSTGQGAYEQYF; DNA: TGTGCCAGCAGTACGGGACAGGGGGCCTACGAGCAGTACTTC
J: TRBJ2-7; V: TRBV7-9; D: TRBD2; size: .; CDR3: CASSSPSGRAGGYEQYF; DNA: TGTGCCAGCAGCTCTCCTAGCGGGAGGGCAGGAGGCTACGAGCAGTACTTC
J: TRBJ2-2; V: TRBV11-3; D: .; size: .; CDR3: CASSFGQGQNTGELFF; DNA: TGTGCCAGCAGCTTCGGTCAGGGGCAGAACACCGGGGAGCTGTTTTTT
J: TRBJ1-1; V: TRBV19; D: TRBD1; size: few; CDR3: CASSNGQVRGMNTEAFF; DNA: TGTGCCAGTAGTAACGGACAGGTGAGGGGCATGAACACTGAAGCTTTCTTT
J: TRBJ2-3; V: TRBV7-2; D: .; size: .; CDR3: CASSLGGTQYF; DNA: TGTGCCAGCAGCCTTGGCGGTACGCAGTATTTT
J: TRBJ2-3; V: TRBV4-2; D: TRBD2; size: .; CDR3: CASSQAGGSTDTQYF; DNA: TGTGCCAGCAGCCAGGCGGGAGGGAGCACAGATACGCAGTATTTT
J: TRBJ2-5; V: TRBV18; D: TRBD1; size: .; CDR3: CASSPRTGGREETQYF; DNA: TGTGCCAGCTCACCACGGACAGGGGGTAGAGAAGAGACCCAGTACTTC